Sequencing of this TCR beta chain was carried out in a study of T-cell reconstitution after alpha-beta-depleted transplantation in children. Study results and caveats: Several hundred rapidly expanded clones from non-depleted graft cells reportedly supplied alpha-beta T cells about two months post-transplant. Counts and diversity of T cells one year after transplant came mostly from newly produced T cells. High day-60 TCRbeta diversity in some patients came from surviving recipient T cells and thymic progenitors.

Germline V lookup: CDR1 ENHRY, CDR2 SYGVKD. The CDR3 covers 13 residues. V was clipped by 6 bases and J by 6 bases, with 12 bases between them. As regards this clonotype: Its antigen is currently unknown.

As it was prepared, the TCRbeta library received unique molecular identifiers. TCRdb independently ran MiXCR on the PCR reads; one entry per CDR3 protein. The sample carries about 980,000 distinct CDR3 sequences, roughly 29% recorded once. The chain is built from TRBV10-3 and TRBJ2-4; tentatively, D is TRBD1 (6 bases). Sequencing was performed on PBMCs, mostly from graft donor cells, taken 360 days after TCRalphabeta/CD19-depleted stem cell transplant. This receptor was taken from a boy younger than two who had a stem cell transplant for SCID, so the T cells may come from the graft donor. The CDR3 region is CAIRGIRGNIQYF. The CDR3 DNA reads TGTGCCATCAGGGGAATCAGGGGAAACATTCAGTACTTC.